This note documents a single T cell receptor (beta chain) sequence. The target of this receptor is not known. Within one base of it there is no much larger clone, and no base qualities were kept. The same CDR3 can be traced to other DNA sequences in this sample. CD8 naive samples consisted of CD45RO-negative cells that were positively selected for CCR7, yielding a CD45RA+CCR7+ population without TemRA cells. Healthy HIV-negative adults with no recently reported acute infections or vaccinations were included as donors. All donors were Caucasian adults living in Nashville, Tennessee, USA. Blood was obtained by leukapheresis, after which PBMCs were separated by Ficoll-Histopaque density gradient centrifugation and cryopreserved in liquid nitrogen vapor phase. Purity and quantity of every magnetically sorted T cell population were checked by analytical flow cytometry. Genomic DNA was isolated from each sorted fraction and quantified by UV absorbance on a Nanodrop 2000c.

This sample was included in a study of shared clonotypes between healthy human individuals (dated by TCRdb to about 2020). Regarding the research as a whole: Two women and a few men aged 18 to 49 years were included in the cohort. Libraries were prepared and TCR repertoires were sequenced by different laboratories using diverse techniques, in order to increase sequencing depth and limit assay-specific biases. To estimate repertoire size and how much clonotype sharing occurs between individuals, the study deeply sequenced the blood TCR repertoires of several healthy adults. Between about 0.9 and 10 billion PBMCs per donor were obtained by leukapheresis. For each donor, three plates each were used for CD4 naive and CD4 memory, two plates were used for CD8 naive, and one plate was used for CD8 memory. Study-wide conclusions, independent of this receptor: Pairwise subsampling led to the expectation that sequencing depth would affect the degree of clonotype sharing among donors. Because the study included only a small number of donors, the genetic and exposure-history diversity represented was limited. About 5% of naive CD4, 3.5% of naive CD8, 2.3% of memory CD4, and 0.35% to 0.4% of memory CD8 clonotypes were shared across a few donors. Clonotypes shared by all four sorted-subset donors showed higher generation probabilities than non-shared clonotypes. Incomplete sequencing was indicated by rarefaction of sorted-subset datasets, despite the large sequencing depth. Sampling was restricted to blood, and TCR repertoires in tissues likely differ from the TCR repertoires found in blood. Estimated clonotype richness was generally larger for naive than for memory subsets.

After removal of 6 bases from V and 3 bases from J, the junction retains 6 bases not matched to a gene. Counted from cysteine to phenylalanine, this CDR3 has 14 amino acids. Only the CDR3 portion is preserved as DNA: 42 bases, with reading frame beginning at the first base. Per the germline V gene, MDHEN is the CDR1 and SYDVKM is the CDR2. Using the deep immunoSEQ assay, TCR CDR3 regions were amplified from genomic DNA by multiplex PCR. Extracted genomic DNA from each cell subset was distributed evenly across all wells of several immunoSEQ 96-well plates, and each plate was treated as a replicate. Each replicate PCR for sorted subsets received about 210 ng genomic DNA, equal to tens of thousands of T cell genomes. Purified libraries were quantified with a Qubit 3.0 fluorometer, sized on a Bioanalyzer 2100, and re-quantified with the KAPA Library Quantification kit. Every immunoSEQ 96-well plate was sequenced on a separate single-read 150-cycle Illumina NextSeq 550 flow cell. The authors processed their data as follows. Because the immunoSEQ output held only junctional sequences and lacked quality scores, the filtering could not match the filtering applied to full-length reads. To assign V/J genes and CDR3, sequences were annotated using PyIR, a Python wrapper for IgBLAST v1.9, with IMGT germline references. Reads were removed for weak V/J assignments (E-value above 1e-6), missing CDR3, stop codons, out-of-frame junctions, or ambiguous translated residues. A V3J clonotype was defined by an identical inferred V gene, J gene, and CDR3 amino acid sequence. Percentage overlap between repertoires was calculated by dividing the number of shared unique clonotypes by the size of the smaller repertoire. Richness of each repertoire was evaluated using RTK rarefaction, the Chao1 estimator, and Recon v2.1 estimates of unobserved clonotypes. For all TCRbeta clonotypes obtained by the gDNA method from a few donors, generation probabilities were computed with OLGA. TCRdb mirrors the immuneACCESS table, restricted to in-frame sequences. Some clones are absent from its copies; in checked studies, under half trace to an unresolved V gene, and the reason for the others is unknown. V and J calls plus clone size are reproduced from that table; the DNA served to infer D and trimming. Here the sample has around 550,000 clones; 85% to 95% occur a single time. Around 0.11% of the sample is taken by the ten largest.

Sequencing used naive CD8+ T cells sorted from blood. According to the study, the label for this sample's cell subset or site signals: CD45RA+CCR7+. In this chain, TRBV28 is recombined with TRBJ2-7, with 9 middle bases fitting TRBD2. The sequence was obtained from a woman aged 30 to 39 in good health. CDR3 sequence: CASSEAGGGYEQYF. The nucleotide sequence is TGTGCCAGCAGCGAAGCGGGAGGAGGCTACGAGCAGTACTTC.